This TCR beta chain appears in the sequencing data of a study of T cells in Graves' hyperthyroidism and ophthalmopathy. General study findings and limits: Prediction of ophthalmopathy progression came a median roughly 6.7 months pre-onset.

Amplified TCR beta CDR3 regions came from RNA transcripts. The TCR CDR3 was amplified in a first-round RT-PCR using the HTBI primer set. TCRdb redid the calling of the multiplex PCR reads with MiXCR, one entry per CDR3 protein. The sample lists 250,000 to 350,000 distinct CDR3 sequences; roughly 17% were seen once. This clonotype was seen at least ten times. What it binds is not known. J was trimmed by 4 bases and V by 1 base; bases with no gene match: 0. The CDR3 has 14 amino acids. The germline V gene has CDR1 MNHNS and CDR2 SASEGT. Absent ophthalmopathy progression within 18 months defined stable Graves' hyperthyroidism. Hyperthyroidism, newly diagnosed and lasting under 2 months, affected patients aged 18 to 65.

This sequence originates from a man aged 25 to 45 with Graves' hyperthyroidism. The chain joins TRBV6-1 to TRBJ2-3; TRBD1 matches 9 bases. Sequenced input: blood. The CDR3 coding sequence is TGTGCCAGCAGTGAAGGGACAGGGGCAGATACGCAGTATTTT. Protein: CASSEGTGADTQYF.